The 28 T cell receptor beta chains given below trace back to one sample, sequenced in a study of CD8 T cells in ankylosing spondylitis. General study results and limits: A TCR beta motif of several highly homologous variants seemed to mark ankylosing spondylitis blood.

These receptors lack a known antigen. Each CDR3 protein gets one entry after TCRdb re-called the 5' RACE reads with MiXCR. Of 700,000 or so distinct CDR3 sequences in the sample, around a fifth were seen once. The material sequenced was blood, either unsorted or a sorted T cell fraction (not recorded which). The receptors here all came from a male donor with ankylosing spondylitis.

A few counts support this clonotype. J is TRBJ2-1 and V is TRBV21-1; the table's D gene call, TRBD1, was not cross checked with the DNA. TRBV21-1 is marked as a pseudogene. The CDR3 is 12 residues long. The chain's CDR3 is CAGAGGENEQFF. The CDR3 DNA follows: TGTGCCGGGGCAGGGGGGGAGAATGAGCAGTTCTTC.

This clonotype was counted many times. CDR3 bases: TGTGCCAGCACCCCATGGGGAACCGGGGAGCTGTTTTTT. Its protein product is CASTPWGTGELFF. The chain recombines TRBV12-3 or TRBV12-4 with TRBJ2-2; D ambiguous. The CDR3 spans 13 residues. V dropped 7 bases and J dropped 5 bases, with 11 bases sitting between them.

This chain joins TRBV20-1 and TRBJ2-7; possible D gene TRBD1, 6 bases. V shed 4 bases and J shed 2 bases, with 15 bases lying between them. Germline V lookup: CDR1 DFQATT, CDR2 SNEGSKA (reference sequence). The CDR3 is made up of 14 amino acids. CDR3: CSAKNRDKAYEQYF. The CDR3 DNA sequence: TGCAGTGCTAAGAACCGGGACAAAGCCTACGAGCAGTACTTC.

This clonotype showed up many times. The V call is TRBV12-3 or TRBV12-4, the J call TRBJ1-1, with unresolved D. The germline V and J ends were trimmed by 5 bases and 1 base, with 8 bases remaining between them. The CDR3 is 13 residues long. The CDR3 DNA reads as TGTGCCAGCAGTCCGCAGTCGAACACTGAAGCTTTCTTT. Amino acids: CASSPQSNTEAFF.

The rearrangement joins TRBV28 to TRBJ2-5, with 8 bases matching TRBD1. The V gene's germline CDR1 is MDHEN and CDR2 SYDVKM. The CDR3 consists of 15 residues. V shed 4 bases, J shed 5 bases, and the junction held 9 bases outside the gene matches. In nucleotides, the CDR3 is TGTGCCAGCAGTTCGGGACAGGCAGGCTCCGAGACCCAGTACTTC. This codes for CASSSGQAGSETQYF.

Written as DNA, the CDR3 is TGTGCCAGCAGTCCCCGACAGGGGGCCTTGAACACTGAAGCTTTCTTT. Translation gives CASSPRQGALNTEAFF. The J gene is TRBJ1-1, the V gene TRBV27, with 10 bases fitting TRBD1. Unmatched junction bases numbered 6, after V lost 5 bases and J lost 0 bases. Germline V CDR1 and CDR2: MNHEY, SMNVEV (reference sequence). This CDR3 has 16 amino acids.

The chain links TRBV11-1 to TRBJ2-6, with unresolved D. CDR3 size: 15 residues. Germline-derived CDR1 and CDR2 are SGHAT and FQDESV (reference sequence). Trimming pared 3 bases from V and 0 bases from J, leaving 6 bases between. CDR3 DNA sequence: TGTGCCAGCAGCTTGGCCTACTCTGGGGCCAACGTCCTGACTTTC. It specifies CASSLAYSGANVLTF. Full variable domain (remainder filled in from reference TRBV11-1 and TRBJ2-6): EAEVAQSPRYKITEKSQAVAFWCDPISGHATLYWYRQILGQGPELLVQFQDESVVDDSQLPKDRFSAERLKGVDSTLKIQPAELGDSAMYLCASSLAYSGANVLTFGAGSRLTVL.

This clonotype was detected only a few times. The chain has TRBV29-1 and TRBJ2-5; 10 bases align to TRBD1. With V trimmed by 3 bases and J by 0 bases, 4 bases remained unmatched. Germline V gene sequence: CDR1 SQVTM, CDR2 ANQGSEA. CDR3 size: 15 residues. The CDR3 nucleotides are TGCAGCGTTGACGGGACAGGGGAGTACCAAGAGACCCAGTACTTC. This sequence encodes CSVDGTGEYQETQYF.

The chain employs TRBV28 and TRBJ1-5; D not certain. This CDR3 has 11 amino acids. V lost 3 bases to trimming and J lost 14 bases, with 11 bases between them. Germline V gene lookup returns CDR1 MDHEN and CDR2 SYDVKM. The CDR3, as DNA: TGTGCCAGCAGTTTGGGAGGACCGAAGCATTTT. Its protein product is CASSLGGPKHF. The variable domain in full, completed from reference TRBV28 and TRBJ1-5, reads DVKVTQSSRYLVKRTGEKVFLECVQDMDHENMFWYRQDPGLGLRLIYFSYDVKMKEKGDIPEGYSVSREKKERFSLILESASTNQTSMYLCASSLGGPKHFGDGTRLSIL.

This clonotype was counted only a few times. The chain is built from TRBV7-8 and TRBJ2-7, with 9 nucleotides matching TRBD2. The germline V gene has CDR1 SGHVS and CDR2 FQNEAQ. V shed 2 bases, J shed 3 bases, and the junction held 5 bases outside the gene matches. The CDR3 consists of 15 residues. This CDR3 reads CASSLKAGGHYEQYF. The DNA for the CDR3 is TGTGCCAGCAGCTTAAAAGCGGGAGGACACTACGAGCAGTACTTC.

The CDR3 reads CASRLSEGPYNEQFF. The DNA for the CDR3 is TGCGCCAGCAGACTGAGTGAGGGCCCTTACAATGAGCAGTTCTTC. V is TRBV5-1 and J is TRBJ2-1, with D possibly TRBD2 on 5 matching bases. This CDR3 is built from 15 residues. CDR1 SGHRS and CDR2 YFSETQ come from the germline V gene. V lost 5 bases, J lost 4 bases, and 16 bases lay in between.

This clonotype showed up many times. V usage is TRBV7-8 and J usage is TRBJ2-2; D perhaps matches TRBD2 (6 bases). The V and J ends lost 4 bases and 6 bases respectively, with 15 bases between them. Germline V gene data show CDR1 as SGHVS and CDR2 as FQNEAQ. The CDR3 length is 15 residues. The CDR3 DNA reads TGTGCCAGCAGCTCCCGGGCCGGGGGATCCGGGGAGCTGTTTTTT. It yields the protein CASSSRAGGSGELFF.

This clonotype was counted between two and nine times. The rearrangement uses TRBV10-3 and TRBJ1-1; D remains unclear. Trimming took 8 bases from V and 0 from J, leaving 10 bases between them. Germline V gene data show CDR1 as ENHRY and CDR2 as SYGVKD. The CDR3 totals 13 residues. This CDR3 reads CAIGDQMNTEAFF. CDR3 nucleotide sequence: TGTGCCATCGGGGATCAAATGAACACTGAAGCTTTCTTT.

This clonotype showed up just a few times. CDR3 DNA sequence: TGTGCCAGCAGTCAAAACCGGGACAGGGGGTATGGCTACACCTTC. Protein sequence: CASSQNRDRGYGYTF. This chain connects TRBV12-3 or TRBV12-4 to TRBJ1-2, with TRBD1 matching 11 bases. Trimming removed 5 bases from V and 5 bases from J; junction bases left unmatched: 7. This CDR3 is 15 amino acids long.

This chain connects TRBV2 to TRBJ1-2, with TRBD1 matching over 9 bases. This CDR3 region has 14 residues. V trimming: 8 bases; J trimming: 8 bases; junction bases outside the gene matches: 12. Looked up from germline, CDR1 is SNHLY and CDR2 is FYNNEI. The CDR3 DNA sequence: TGTGCCAGCCGAGGAGACAGGGGGAGAGGGGGCTACACCTTC. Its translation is CASRGDRGRGGYTF.

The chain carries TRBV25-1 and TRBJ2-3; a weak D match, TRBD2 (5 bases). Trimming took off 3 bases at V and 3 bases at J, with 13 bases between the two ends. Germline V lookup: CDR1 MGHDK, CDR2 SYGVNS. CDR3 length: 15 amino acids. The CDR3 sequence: CASSDPSGITDTQYF. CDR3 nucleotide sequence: TGTGCCAGCAGTGACCCGAGCGGCATTACAGATACGCAGTATTTT.

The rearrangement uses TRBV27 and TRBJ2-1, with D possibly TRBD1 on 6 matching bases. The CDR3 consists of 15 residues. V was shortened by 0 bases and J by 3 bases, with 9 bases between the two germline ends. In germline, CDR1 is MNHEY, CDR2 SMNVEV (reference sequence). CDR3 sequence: CASSLSGQSYNEQFF. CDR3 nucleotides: TGTGCCAGCAGTTTATCAGGACAGAGCTACAATGAGCAGTTCTTC.

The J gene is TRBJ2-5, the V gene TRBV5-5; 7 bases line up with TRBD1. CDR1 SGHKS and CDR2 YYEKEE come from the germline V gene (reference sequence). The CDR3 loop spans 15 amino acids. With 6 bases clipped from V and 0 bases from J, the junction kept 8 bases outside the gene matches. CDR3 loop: CASTRQGDYQETQYF. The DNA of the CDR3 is TGTGCCAGCACCCGACAGGGAGATTACCAAGAGACCCAGTACTTC.

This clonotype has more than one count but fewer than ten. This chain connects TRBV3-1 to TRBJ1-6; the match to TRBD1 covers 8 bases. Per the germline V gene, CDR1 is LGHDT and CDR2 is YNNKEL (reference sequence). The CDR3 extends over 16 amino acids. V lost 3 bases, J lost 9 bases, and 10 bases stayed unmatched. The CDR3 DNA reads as TGTGCCAGCAGCCACACGACAGGGGCCGACGGTTCACCCCTCCACTTT. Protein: CASSHTTGADGSPLHF. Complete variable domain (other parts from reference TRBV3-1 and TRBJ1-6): DTAVSQTPKYLVTQMGNDKSIKCEQNLGHDTMYWYKQDSKKFLKIMFSYNNKELIINETVPNRFSPKSPDKAHLNLHINSLELGDSAVYFCASSHTTGADGSPLHFGNGTRLTVT.

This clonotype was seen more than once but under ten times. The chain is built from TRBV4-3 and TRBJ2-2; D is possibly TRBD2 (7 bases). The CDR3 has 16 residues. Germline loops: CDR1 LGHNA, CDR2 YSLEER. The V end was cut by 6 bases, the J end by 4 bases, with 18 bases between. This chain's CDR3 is CASSLFRGALTGELFF. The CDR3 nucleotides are TGCGCCAGCAGTCTCTTTCGGGGGGCCCTCACCGGGGAGCTGTTTTTT.

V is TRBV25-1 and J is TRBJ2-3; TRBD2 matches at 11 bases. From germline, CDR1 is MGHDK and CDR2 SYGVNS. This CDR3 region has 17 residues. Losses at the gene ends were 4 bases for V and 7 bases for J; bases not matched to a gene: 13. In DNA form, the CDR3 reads TGTGCCAGCAGTGGCCCCACTAGCGGGAGATCCCCACATACGCAGTATTTT. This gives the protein CASSGPTSGRSPHTQYF.

The CDR3 is CASSPSTDYEQYF. CDR3 nucleotides: TGTGCCAGCAGCCCTTCGACAGACTACGAGCAGTACTTC. The genes are TRBV12-3 or TRBV12-4 and TRBJ2-7, with D maybe TRBD1 (5 bases). Trimming pared 6 bases from V and 3 bases from J, leaving 12 bases between. The CDR3 covers 13 residues.

The CDR3 DNA reads as TGTGCCAGCACCCACCAACCACCTTATGGCTACACCTTC. Translation gives CASTHQPPYGYTF. The rearrangement uses TRBV6-1 and TRBJ1-2, with D unclear. The CDR3 loop spans 13 amino acids. V was trimmed by 7 bases and J by 5 bases, leaving 14 bases between them. Germline CDR1 and CDR2: MNHNS and SASEGT.

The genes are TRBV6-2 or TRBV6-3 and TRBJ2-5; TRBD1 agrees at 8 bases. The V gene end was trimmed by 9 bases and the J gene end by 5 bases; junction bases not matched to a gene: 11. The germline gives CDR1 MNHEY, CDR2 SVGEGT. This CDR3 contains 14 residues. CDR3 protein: CASLRPGQAETQYF. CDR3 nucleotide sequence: TGTGCCAGTCTACGCCCGGGACAGGCGGAGACCCAGTACTTC.

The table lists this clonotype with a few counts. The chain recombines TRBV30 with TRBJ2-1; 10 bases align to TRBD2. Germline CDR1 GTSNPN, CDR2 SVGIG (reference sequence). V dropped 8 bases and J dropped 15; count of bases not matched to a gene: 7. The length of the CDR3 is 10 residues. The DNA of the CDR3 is TGTGCCACCTCTAGCGGGAGTTCGTTCTTC. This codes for CATSSGSSFF.

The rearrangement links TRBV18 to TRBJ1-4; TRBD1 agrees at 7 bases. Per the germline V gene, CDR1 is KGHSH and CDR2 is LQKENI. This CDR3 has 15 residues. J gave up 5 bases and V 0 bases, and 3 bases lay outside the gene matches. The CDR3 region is CASSPPAGGNEKLFF. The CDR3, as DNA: TGTGCCAGCTCACCACCGGCAGGGGGAAATGAAAAACTGTTTTTT.

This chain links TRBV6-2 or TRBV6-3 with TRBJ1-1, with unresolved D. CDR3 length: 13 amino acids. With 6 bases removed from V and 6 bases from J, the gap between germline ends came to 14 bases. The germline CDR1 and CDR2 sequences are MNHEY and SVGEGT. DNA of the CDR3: TGTGCCAGCAGCCCTCGGGGATGGGCTGAAGCTTTCTTT. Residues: CASSPRGWAEAFF.

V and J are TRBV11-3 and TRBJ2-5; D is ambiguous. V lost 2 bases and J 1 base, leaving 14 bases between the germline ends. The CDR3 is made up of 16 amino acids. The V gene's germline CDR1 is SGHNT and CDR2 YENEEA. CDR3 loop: CASSLRVSRFQETQYF. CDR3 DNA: TGTGCCAGCAGCTTAAGGGTCAGCAGGTTCCAAGAGACCCAGTACTTC. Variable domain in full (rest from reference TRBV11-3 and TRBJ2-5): EAGVVQSPRYKIIEKKQPVAFWCNPISGHNTLYWYLQNLGQGPELLIRYENEEAVDDSQLPKDRFSAERLKGVDSTLKIQPAELGDSAVYLCASSLRVSRFQETQYFGPGTRLLVL.